This passage covers 14 T cell receptor beta chains from one sample sequenced in a study of T cell responses to AZD1222 COVID-19 vaccine. The method was immunoSEQ multiplex PCR; TCRdb's version includes in-frame clones alone and lacks a portion of them. Here the sample spans 110,000 or so clones, about 88% being singletons. Sequenced material: peripheral blood, taken on day 0 of AZD1222 vaccination. These receptors were obtained from an adult in good health.

This chain joins TRBV5-1 and TRBJ2-1; 14 bases align to TRBD2. The CDR3 has 15 residues. The V segment lost 4 bases and the J segment 10 bases; nucleotides outside the gene matches: 7. In germline, CDR1 is SGHRS, CDR2 YFSETQ. The CDR3: CASSPGLAGVGEQFF. CDR3 DNA sequence: TGCGCCAGCAGCCCGGGACTAGCGGGAGTCGGCGAGCAGTTCTTC. Based on the CDR3 plus reference TRBV5-1 and TRBJ2-1, the full variable domain is KAGVTQTPRYLIKTRGQQVTLSCSPISGHRSVSWYQQTPGQGLQFLFEYFSETQRNKGNFPGRFSGRQFSNSRSEMNVSTLELGDSALYLCASSPGLAGVGEQFFGPGTRLTVL.

In this sample, this clone turned up once. The rearrangement links TRBV24-1 to TRBJ1-5, with D hard to call. V was clipped by 3 bases and J by 2 bases, with 7 bases between them. The V gene's germline CDR1 is KGHDR and CDR2 SFDVKD. CDR3 size: 14 residues. For the CDR3, the DNA is TGTGCCACCAGTGATACCCGTGGCAATCAGCCCCAGCATTTT. It yields the protein CATSDTRGNQPQHF.

V usage is TRBV2 and J usage is TRBJ2-3; TRBD2 is a possible D gene (6 bases). This CDR3 comprises 15 residues. The germline CDR1 and CDR2 sequences are SNHLY and FYNNEI. Trimming took 8 bases from V and 2 from J, leaving 17 bases between them. CDR3 region: CASARGRAHTDTQYF. CDR3 DNA sequence: TGTGCCAGCGCGCGGGGCCGGGCCCACACAGATACGCAGTATTTT.

The J gene is TRBJ1-2, the V gene TRBV19; 8 bases match TRBD1. This CDR3 region has 15 residues. J lost 6 bases, V lost 7 bases, and 13 bases had no gene match. Germline loops: CDR1 LNHDA, CDR2 SQIVND (reference sequence). The CDR3 DNA follows: TGTGCCAGTACCCTCAGGGGGCCCCTTTGGAATGGCTACACCTTC. Translation gives CASTLRGPLWNGYTF.

The chain combines TRBV18 with TRBJ1-1, with no clear D. CDR3 length: 13 residues. V was cut by 3 bases and J by 3 bases, with 8 bases left in between. Germline CDR1 and CDR2: KGHSH and LQKENI. Here the CDR3 reads CASSPGVDTEAFF. The DNA for the CDR3 is TGTGCCAGCTCACCTGGGGTCGACACTGAAGCTTTCTTT.

The J gene is TRBJ2-1, the V gene TRBV30; 10 bases align to TRBD2. Per germline, CDR1 GTSNPN and CDR2 SVGIG (reference sequence). After removal of 4 bases from V and 4 bases from J, the junction contained 1 base not matched to a gene. The CDR3 has 13 residues. This CDR3 reads CAWTSGGYNEQFF. CDR3 DNA sequence: TGTGCCTGGACTAGCGGGGGTTACAATGAGCAGTTCTTC.

The rearrangement links TRBV2 to TRBJ2-1; 8 nucleotides align to TRBD1. The CDR3 has 13 residues. V shed 6 bases, J shed 4 bases, and the junction held 2 bases outside the gene matches. Germline V lookup: CDR1 SNHLY, CDR2 FYNNEI. The CDR3 sequence: CASRGTGYNEQFF. CDR3 DNA: TGTGCCAGCAGGGGGACAGGATACAATGAGCAGTTCTTC.

Here the CDR3 reads CASSSPGGKLNTEAFF. The DNA of the CDR3 is TGCGCCAGCAGCTCGCCCGGAGGGAAACTGAACACTGAAGCTTTCTTT. The gene calls are TRBV5-1 and TRBJ1-1; D gene unclear. The CDR3 has 16 residues. Germline assignment: CDR1 SGHRS and CDR2 YFSETQ. V was clipped by 3 bases and J by 0 bases, with 15 bases between them.

The genes are TRBV28 and TRBJ2-1; D possibly matches TRBD1 or TRBD2 (6 bases each). Looked up from germline, CDR1 is MDHEN and CDR2 is SYDVKM. Trimming took off 5 bases at V and 8 bases at J, with 16 bases between the two ends. This CDR3 is 14 amino acids long. Written as DNA, the CDR3 is TGTGCCAGCAGTCGGGGGCTATTAACGGATGAGCAGTTCTTC. Its protein product is CASSRGLLTDEQFF.

A word on this clone: Germline is not matched at one junction end, which may reflect a read error. CDR3 sequence: CASSLADPNPRHF. The CDR3 DNA reads as TGTGCCAGCAGCTTAGCAGACCCGAACCCCCGGCATTTT. This chain uses TRBV7-8 with TRBJ1-5; D is unclear. The CDR3 has 13 residues. Germline CDR1 reads SGHVS; CDR2 reads FQNEAQ.

This chain joins TRBV24-1 and TRBJ2-1, with 9 nucleotides matching TRBD1. The CDR3 is 11 amino acids. Germline loops: CDR1 KGHDR, CDR2 SFDVKD. V trimming: 5 bases; J trimming: 16 bases; junction bases outside the gene matches: 5. Here the CDR3 reads CATSGGTGHFF. The CDR3 DNA follows: TGTGCCACCAGTGGGGGGACAGGGCATTTCTTC.

The chain combines TRBV28 with TRBJ1-2, with D tentatively TRBD1 (5 bases). Trimming stripped 4 bases from V and 4 bases from J, with 7 bases between. Per germline, CDR1 MDHEN and CDR2 SYDVKM. The CDR3 is made up of 12 amino acids. Written as DNA, the CDR3 is TGTGCCAGCAGTTCCGACAGCTATGGCTACACCTTC. Translated: CASSSDSYGYTF.

In DNA, the CDR3 is TGTGCCTTCTCCCTCATAGGCACCAATCAGCCCCAGCATTTT. Amino acids: CAFSLIGTNQPQHF. The V call is TRBV30, the J call TRBJ1-5; D is unclear. From germline, CDR1 is GTSNPN and CDR2 SVGIG (reference sequence). The V gene lost 7 bases and the J gene lost 3 bases, with 16 bases spanning the gap. CDR3 size: 14 residues.

The rearrangement joins TRBV3-1 (or the pseudogene TRBV3-2) to TRBJ2-7, with 9 bases that match TRBD1. Germline lookup yields CDR1 LGHDT and CDR2 YNNKEL (reference sequence). V lost 3 bases to trimming and J lost 8 bases; unmatched junction nucleotides: 5. The CDR3 consists of 13 residues. CDR3 residues: CASSQDTGGKQYV. CDR3 sequence (DNA): TGTGCCAGCAGCCAGGATACAGGGGGCAAGCAGTACGTC.